This T cell receptor beta chain derives from a study of blood T cell repertoires in COVID-19. On the study more broadly: The samples span acute and convalescent COVID-19 from the United States, Italy and Spain. In each case, the material was cDNA or gDNA derived from T cells, B-cell-depleted T cells, or PBMCs.

V lost 4 bases and J lost 3; bases outside the gene matches: 6. The CDR3 has 14 amino acids. Germline CDR1 MDHEN, CDR2 SYDVKM. Original processing methods: Researchers report that nucleated cell counts were estimated from reference gene primer amplification. Here immunoSEQ multiplex PCR was the method, and the copy in TCRdb shows in-frame clones only, minus some. The V and J calls and clone size come from that table; D and trimming were worked out from the DNA. Counted here are about 490,000 clones, 70% to 90% occurring once; the ten biggest clones make up roughly 3.2%. The clonotype originates from a human donor in a cohort sampled during active COVID-19. The chain joins TRBV28 to TRBJ2-7; 7 bases align to TRBD2. Sequenced material: peripheral blood. The CDR3 sequence is CASSSWAGVYEQYF. CDR3 DNA: TGTGCCAGCAGTTCTTGGGCGGGGGTCTACGAGCAGTACTTC.